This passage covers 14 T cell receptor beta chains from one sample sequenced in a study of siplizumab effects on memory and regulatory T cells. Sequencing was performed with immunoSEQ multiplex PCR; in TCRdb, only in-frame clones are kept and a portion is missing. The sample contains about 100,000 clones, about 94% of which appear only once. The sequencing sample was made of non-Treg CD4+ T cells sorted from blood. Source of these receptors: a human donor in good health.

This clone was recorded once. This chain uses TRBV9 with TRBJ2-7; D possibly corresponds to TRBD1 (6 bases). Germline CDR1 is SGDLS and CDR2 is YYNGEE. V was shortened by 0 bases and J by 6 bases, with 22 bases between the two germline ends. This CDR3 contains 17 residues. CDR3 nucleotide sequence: TGTGCCAGCAGCGTAGCTCCAGGGGCGCAGGGAAGCGGCGAGCAGTACTTC. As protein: CASSVAPGAQGSGEQYF.

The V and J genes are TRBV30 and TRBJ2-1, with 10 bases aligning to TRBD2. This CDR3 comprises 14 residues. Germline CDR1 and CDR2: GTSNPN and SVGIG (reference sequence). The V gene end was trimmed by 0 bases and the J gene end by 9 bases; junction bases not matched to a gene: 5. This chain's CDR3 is CAWSVGLAGVEQFF. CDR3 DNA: TGTGCCTGGAGTGTGGGGCTAGCGGGAGTTGAGCAGTTCTTC.

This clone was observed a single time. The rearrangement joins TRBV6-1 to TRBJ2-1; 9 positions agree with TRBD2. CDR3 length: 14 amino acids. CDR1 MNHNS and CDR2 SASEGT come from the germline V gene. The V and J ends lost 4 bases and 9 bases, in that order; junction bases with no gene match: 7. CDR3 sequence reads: CASSVIAGAGEQFF. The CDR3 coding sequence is TGTGCCAGCAGTGTAATAGCGGGAGCGGGTGAGCAGTTCTTC.

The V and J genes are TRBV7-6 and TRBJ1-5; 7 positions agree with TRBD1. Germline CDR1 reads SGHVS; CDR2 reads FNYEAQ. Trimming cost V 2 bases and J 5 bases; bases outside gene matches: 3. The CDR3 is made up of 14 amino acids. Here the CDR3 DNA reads TGTGCCAGCAGCTTAAGACAGGGTGATCAGCCCCAGCATTTT. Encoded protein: CASSLRQGDQPQHF. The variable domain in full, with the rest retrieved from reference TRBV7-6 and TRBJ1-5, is GAGVSQSPRYKVTKRGQDVALRCDPISGHVSLYWYRQALGQGPEFLTYFNYEAQQDKSGLPNDRFSAERPEGSISTLTIQRTEQRDSAMYRCASSLRQGDQPQHFGDGTRLSIL.

The CDR3 DNA is TGTGCCAGCAGTTTTGCTCCTTCCTCTGGAAACACCATATATTTT. It is translated as CASSFAPSSGNTIYF. The chain couples TRBV28 to TRBJ1-3; D gene ambiguous. Germline assignment: CDR1 MDHEN and CDR2 SYDVKM. Trimming took off 3 bases at V and 0 bases at J, with 9 bases between the two ends. This CDR3 comprises 15 residues.

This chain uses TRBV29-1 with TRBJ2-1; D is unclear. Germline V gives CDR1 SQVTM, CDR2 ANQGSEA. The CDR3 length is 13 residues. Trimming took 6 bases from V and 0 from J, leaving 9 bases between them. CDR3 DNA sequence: TGCAGCGTCGACGTGAGCTCCTACAATGAGCAGTTCTTC. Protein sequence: CSVDVSSYNEQFF.

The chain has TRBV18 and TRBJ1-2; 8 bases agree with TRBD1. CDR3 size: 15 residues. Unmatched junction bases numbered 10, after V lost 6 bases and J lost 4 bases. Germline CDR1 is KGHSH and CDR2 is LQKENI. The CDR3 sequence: CASSPATGEGYGYTF. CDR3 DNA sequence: TGTGCCAGCTCGCCGGCGACAGGGGAAGGCTATGGCTACACCTTC.

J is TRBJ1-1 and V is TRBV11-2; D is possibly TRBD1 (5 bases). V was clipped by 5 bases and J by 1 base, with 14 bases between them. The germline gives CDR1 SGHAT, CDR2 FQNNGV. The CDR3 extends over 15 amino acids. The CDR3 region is CASSLLGRTNTEAFF. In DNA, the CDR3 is TGTGCCAGCAGCCTCCTGGGACGGACGAACACTGAAGCTTTCTTT.

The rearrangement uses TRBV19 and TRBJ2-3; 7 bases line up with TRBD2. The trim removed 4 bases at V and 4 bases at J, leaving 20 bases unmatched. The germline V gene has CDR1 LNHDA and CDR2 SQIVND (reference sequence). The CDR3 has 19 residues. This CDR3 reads CASSNPLWRETREPDTQYF. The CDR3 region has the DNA TGTGCCAGTAGTAACCCCCTCTGGCGGGAGACCCGTGAGCCAGATACGCAGTATTTT.

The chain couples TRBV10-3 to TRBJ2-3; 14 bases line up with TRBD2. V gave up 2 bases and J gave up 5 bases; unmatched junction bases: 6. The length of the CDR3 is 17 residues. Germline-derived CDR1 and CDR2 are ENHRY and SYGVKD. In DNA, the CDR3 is TGTGCCATCAGTGAGGCGACTAGCGGGAGGGTTATAGATACGCAGTATTTT. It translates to CAISEATSGRVIDTQYF.

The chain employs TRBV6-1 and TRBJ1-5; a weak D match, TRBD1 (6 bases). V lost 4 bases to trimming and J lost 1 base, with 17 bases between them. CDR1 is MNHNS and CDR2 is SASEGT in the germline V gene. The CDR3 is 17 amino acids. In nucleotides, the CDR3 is TGTGCCAGCAGTGGGAAGGGGGTGAGGGGAAGCAATCAGCCCCAGCATTTT. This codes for CASSGKGVRGSNQPQHF.

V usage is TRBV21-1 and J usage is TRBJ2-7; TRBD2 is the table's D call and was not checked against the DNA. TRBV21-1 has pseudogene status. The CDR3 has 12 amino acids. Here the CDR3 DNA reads TGTGCCAGCCTCTGGACTACCTACGAGCAGTACTTC. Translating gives CASLWTTYEQYF.

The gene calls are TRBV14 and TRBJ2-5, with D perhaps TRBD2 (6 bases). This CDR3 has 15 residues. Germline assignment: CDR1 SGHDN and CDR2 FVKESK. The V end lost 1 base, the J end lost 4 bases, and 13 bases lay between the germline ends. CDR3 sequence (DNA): TGTGCCAGCAGCCAAGTGGCGGGATTGGTAGAGACCCAGTACTTC. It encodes CASSQVAGLVETQYF.

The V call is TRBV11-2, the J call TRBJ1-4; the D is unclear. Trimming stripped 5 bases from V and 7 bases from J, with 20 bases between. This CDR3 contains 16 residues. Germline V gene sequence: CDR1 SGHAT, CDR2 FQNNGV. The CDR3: CASSPDRRAVSEKLFF. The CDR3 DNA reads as TGTGCCAGCAGCCCTGATAGACGGGCCGTAAGTGAAAAACTGTTTTTT.